These 19 T cell receptor beta chains were all obtained from the same sample, sequenced in a study of blood T cell repertoires in COVID-19. Measured with immunoSEQ multiplex PCR; TCRdb has only the in-frame clones, and not every one. Of around 400,000 clones listed, more than 75% were seen once; the top ten hold about 2%. Sequenced: peripheral blood. The receptor set was obtained from a woman in her sixties or seventies with COVID-19, enrolled during active disease.

The V and J genes are TRBV14 and TRBJ2-7; D not resolved. CDR1 is SGHDN, CDR2 FVKESK, per germline. Trimming removed 0 bases at V and 5 bases at J, with 8 bases between. The CDR3 has 13 amino acids. Written as DNA, the CDR3 is TGTGCCAGCAGCCAAGAATCCCCGGACGAGCAGTACTTC. Protein: CASSQESPDEQYF.

CDR3 bases: TGCAGTGCTAGTTTGGAGGGATTCTATGGCTACACCTTC. Translation: CSASLEGFYGYTF. The gene calls are TRBV20-1 and TRBJ1-2; D call uncertain. V was clipped by 3 bases and J by 4 bases, with 12 bases between them. Germline lookup yields CDR1 DFQATT and CDR2 SNEGSKA (reference sequence). This CDR3 contains 13 residues.

The J gene is TRBJ2-1, the V gene TRBV6-6; TRBD2 might be the D (6 bases). V lost 6 bases and J lost 4, with 16 bases in between. Germline CDR1 MNHNY, CDR2 SVGAGI (reference sequence). The CDR3 sequence is 15 residues long. The CDR3: CASRGGTGAYNEQFF. The CDR3 bases are TGTGCCAGCAGGGGGGGAACAGGAGCTTACAATGAGCAGTTCTTC.

This clone was seen only once. This chain connects TRBV5-1 to TRBJ2-5, with 11 bases lining up with TRBD2. This CDR3 spans 16 amino acids. Germline CDR1 reads SGHRS; CDR2 reads YFSETQ. Trimming removed 1 base from V and 3 bases from J; junction bases left unmatched: 5. CDR3 in amino acids: CASSLTSGGRKETQYF. Here the CDR3 DNA reads TGCGCCAGCAGCTTGACTAGCGGGGGTAGAAAAGAGACCCAGTACTTC. Filled out from reference TRBV5-1 and TRBJ2-5, the complete variable domain reads KAGVTQTPRYLIKTRGQQVTLSCSPISGHRSVSWYQQTPGQGLQFLFEYFSETQRNKGNFPGRFSGRQFSNSRSEMNVSTLELGDSALYLCASSLTSGGRKETQYFGPGTRLLVL.

This chain joins TRBV2 and TRBJ1-4; D possibly corresponds to TRBD1 (5 bases). Trimming left V 0 bases short and J 4 bases short, with 12 bases between. The CDR3 runs 16 residues. Germline CDR1 is SNHLY and CDR2 is FYNNEI. This chain's CDR3 is CASSEASGGYNEKLFF. The CDR3 DNA reads TGTGCCAGCAGTGAAGCGTCGGGGGGGTATAATGAAAAACTGTTTTTT.

This chain connects TRBV4-1 to TRBJ2-6; 10 bases match TRBD1. Germline V gene data show CDR1 as MGHRA and CDR2 as YSYEKL. This CDR3 comprises 18 residues. V was clipped by 1 base and J by 2 bases; unmatched bases: 5. The CDR3 is CASSQGQGARTGANVLTF. The CDR3 DNA reads TGCGCCAGCAGCCAAGGACAGGGGGCGCGGACTGGGGCCAACGTCCTGACTTTC.

This sequence joins TRBV7-8 and TRBJ2-7; D remains ambiguous. V was shortened by 1 base and J by 0 bases, with 7 bases between the two germline ends. Germline-derived CDR1 and CDR2 are SGHVS and FQNEAQ. This CDR3 has 14 amino acids. CDR3 protein: CASSLGGDSYEQYF. The CDR3 DNA reads as TGTGCCAGCAGCTTAGGAGGAGACTCCTACGAGCAGTACTTC.

The table lists this clone with a few counts. The chain employs TRBV4-1 and TRBJ2-1; a possible D gene is TRBD1 (6 bases). CDR1 is MGHRA, CDR2 YSYEKL, per germline. The CDR3 sequence is 16 residues long. With 0 bases removed from V and 4 bases from J, the gap between germline ends came to 13 bases. In DNA form, the CDR3 reads TGCGCCAGCAGCCAAGACGACAGGCCCCTATACAATGAGCAGTTCTTC. Residues: CASSQDDRPLYNEQFF.

This chain links TRBV5-5 with TRBJ1-5, with 8 bases lining up with TRBD1. The CDR3 loop spans 16 amino acids. The junction had 8 bases not matched to a gene; V was cut back by 0 bases and J by 6 bases. The germline V gene has CDR1 SGHKS and CDR2 YYEKEE (reference sequence). The CDR3 DNA is TGTGCCAGCAGCTTGGCCGGCCAGGGGGCTGGTCAGCCCCAGCATTTT. This encodes CASSLAGQGAGQPQHF.

V gene TRBV4-2 combines with J gene TRBJ2-3; no clear D gene. This CDR3 is 12 amino acids long. From germline, CDR1 is LGHNA and CDR2 YNFKEQ. The ends were cut back, 6 bases at V and 2 bases at J, with 6 bases in the middle. The CDR3 sequence: CASSPTTDTQYF. Written as DNA, the CDR3 is TGTGCCAGCAGTCCTACCACAGATACGCAGTATTTT.

This clone was seen once. This rearrangement joins TRBV6-5 to TRBJ1-3, with unresolved D. The CDR3 is 15 amino acids. Germline V gives CDR1 MNHEY, CDR2 SVGAGI. The V end lost 0 bases, the J end lost 0 bases, and 6 bases lay between the germline ends. This CDR3 reads CASSYSESSGNTIYF. CDR3 nucleotide sequence: TGTGCCAGCAGTTACTCAGAGAGCTCTGGAAACACCATATATTTT.

The chain carries TRBV3-1 (or the pseudogene TRBV3-2) and TRBJ1-5, with D possibly TRBD1 on 5 matching bases. CDR3 length equals 14 residues. Germline assignment: CDR1 LGHDT and CDR2 YNNKEL (reference sequence). The germline V and J ends were trimmed by 1 base and 7 bases, with 11 bases remaining between them. The CDR3 DNA follows: TGTGCCAGCAGCCAAGTAGGGGAGGTGCAGCCCCAGCATTTT. Translated: CASSQVGEVQPQHF.

DNA of the CDR3: TGTGCCAGCAGCTTAGGCCAGGGGAACACTGAAGCTTTCTTT. It codes for CASSLGQGNTEAFF. This chain connects TRBV7-8 to TRBJ1-1; a weak D match, TRBD1 (5 bases). The CDR3 sequence is 14 residues long. The germline V and J ends were trimmed by 1 base and 1 base, with 7 bases remaining between them. CDR1 is SGHVS and CDR2 is FQNEAQ in the germline V gene.

This chain joins TRBV28 and TRBJ2-2; TRBD1 aligns across 9 bases. The CDR3 sequence is 17 residues long. Losses at the gene ends were 6 bases for V and 5 bases for J; bases not matched to a gene: 13. CDR1 and CDR2 (germline): MDHEN, SYDVKM. CDR3 bases: TGTGCCAGCAGCCCCTATCCGGGGACAGGGTGGACCGGGGAGCTGTTTTTT. Its protein product is CASSPYPGTGWTGELFF. Based on the CDR3 plus reference TRBV28 and TRBJ2-2, the full variable domain is DVKVTQSSRYLVKRTGEKVFLECVQDMDHENMFWYRQDPGLGLRLIYFSYDVKMKEKGDIPEGYSVSREKKERFSLILESASTNQTSMYLCASSPYPGTGWTGELFFGEGSRLTVL.

The gene calls are TRBV9 and TRBJ2-1; 7 nucleotides line up with TRBD2. CDR3 length: 20 residues. CDR1 is SGDLS, CDR2 YYNGEE, per germline. J gave up 8 bases and V 0 bases, and 23 bases lay outside the gene matches. The CDR3 DNA sequence: TGTGCCAGCAGCGTAGGGCGGTCCTGGAGACTAGCCCGTAAGGTGGATGAGCAGTTCTTC. It encodes CASSVGRSWRLARKVDEQFF.

V gene TRBV27 combines with J gene TRBJ2-6, with 9 positions matching TRBD1. J gave up 4 bases and V 5 bases, and 6 bases lay outside the gene matches. Germline V lookup: CDR1 MNHEY, CDR2 SMNVEV (reference sequence). The CDR3 consists of 16 residues. CDR3 in DNA: TGTGCCAGCAGTCCCGGGACAGGGTCAGGGGCCAACGTCCTGACTTTC. This sequence encodes CASSPGTGSGANVLTF.

V is TRBV6-5 and J is TRBJ2-2; D possibly corresponds to TRBD1 (6 bases). Germline V gene lookup returns CDR1 MNHEY and CDR2 SVGAGI. Trimming left V 11 bases short and J 1 base short, with 14 bases between. CDR3 length equals 14 residues. CDR3 nucleotides: TGTGCCGGTAGACAGGAAGTGAACACCGGGGAGCTGTTTTTT. It specifies CAGRQEVNTGELFF.

This clone appeared a few times. The chain couples TRBV6-5 to TRBJ1-5; a weak D match, TRBD1 (6 bases). This CDR3 region has 15 residues. V shed 7 bases and J shed 7 bases, with 20 bases lying between them. Looked up from germline, CDR1 is MNHEY and CDR2 is SVGAGI. Here the CDR3 DNA reads TGTGCCAGCACCACGTTTCGGGGGGGCCACCAGCCCCAGCATTTT. As protein: CASTTFRGGHQPQHF.

This chain links TRBV4-1 with TRBJ2-3; 10 bases line up with TRBD2. Trimming at V came to 4 bases and at J to 0 bases, leaving 7 bases not matched to a gene. This CDR3 spans 17 amino acids. Germline-derived CDR1 and CDR2 are MGHRA and YSYEKL. CDR3 in DNA: TGCGCCAGCAGCCGGCTTTCTAGCGGGGGAAGCACAGATACGCAGTATTTT. Translated: CASSRLSSGGSTDTQYF.